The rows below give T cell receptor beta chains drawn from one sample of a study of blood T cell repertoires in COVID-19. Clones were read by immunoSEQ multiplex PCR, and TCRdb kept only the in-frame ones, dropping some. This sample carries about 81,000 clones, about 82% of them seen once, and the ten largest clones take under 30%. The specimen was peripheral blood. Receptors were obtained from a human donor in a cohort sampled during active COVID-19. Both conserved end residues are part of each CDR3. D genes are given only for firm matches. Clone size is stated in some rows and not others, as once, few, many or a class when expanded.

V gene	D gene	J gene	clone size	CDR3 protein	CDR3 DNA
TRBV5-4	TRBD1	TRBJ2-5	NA	CASSWNTGGAETQYF	TGTGCCAGCAGCTGGAACACAGGGGGCGCTGAGACCCAGTACTTC
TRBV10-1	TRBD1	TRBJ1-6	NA	CASSAGQGDSSPLHF	TGCGCCAGCAGTGCCGGACAGGGAGACTCTTCACCCCTCCACTTT
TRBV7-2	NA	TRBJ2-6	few	CASSFRSGANVLTF	TGTGCCAGCAGCTTTCGTTCTGGGGCCAACGTCCTGACTTTC
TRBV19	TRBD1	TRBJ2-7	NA	CASSMGTGTYEQYF	TGTGCCAGTAGTATGGGGACAGGGACCTACGAGCAGTACTTC
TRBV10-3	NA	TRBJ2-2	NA	CAIGGGANTGELFF	TGTGCCATCGGAGGGGGCGCGAACACCGGGGAGCTGTTTTTT
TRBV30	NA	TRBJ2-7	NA	CAWSVGIAFSSYEQYF	TGTGCCTGGAGTGTAGGAATAGCGTTTAGCTCCTACGAGCAGTACTTC
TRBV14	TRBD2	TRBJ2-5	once	CASSQLAGVFETQYF	TGTGCCAGCAGCCAGCTAGCGGGAGTCTTCGAGACCCAGTACTTC
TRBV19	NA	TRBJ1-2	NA	CANMTQGNYGYTF	TGTGCCAACATGACACAGGGAAACTATGGCTACACCTTC
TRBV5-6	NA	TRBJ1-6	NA	CASSLSRGSYNSPLHF	TGTGCCAGCAGCTTGTCCAGGGGTTCCTATAATTCACCCCTCCACTTT
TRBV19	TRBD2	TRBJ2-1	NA	CASSQLAISYNEQFF	TGTGCCAGTAGTCAACTAGCGATTTCCTACAATGAGCAGTTCTTC
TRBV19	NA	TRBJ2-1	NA	CATGGRAGGEQFF	TGTGCCACCGGTGGGCGGGCCGGAGGTGAGCAGTTCTTC
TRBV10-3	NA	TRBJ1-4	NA	CAISESGSIGEKLFF	TGTGCCATCAGCGAGTCGGGGAGTATCGGTGAAAAACTGTTTTTT
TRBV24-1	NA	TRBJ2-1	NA	CATSDSRGTVSYNEQFF	TGTGCCACCAGTGATTCCCGGGGAACTGTCTCCTACAATGAGCAGTTCTTC
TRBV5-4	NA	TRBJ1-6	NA	CASSWEATEDSPLHF	TGTGCCAGCAGCTGGGAGGCGACAGAGGATTCACCCCTCCACTTT
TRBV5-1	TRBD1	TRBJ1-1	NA	CASSYNRGGDTEAFF	TGCGCCAGCAGCTACAACAGGGGTGGGGACACTGAAGCTTTCTTT
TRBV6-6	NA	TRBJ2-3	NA	CASSRDTDTQYF	TGTGCCAGCAGTAGAGACACAGATACGCAGTATTTT
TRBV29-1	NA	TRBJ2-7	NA	CSVEVGQAYEQYF	TGCAGCGTTGAAGTGGGCCAAGCCTACGAGCAGTACTTC
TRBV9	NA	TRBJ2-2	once	CASSVVVGDSTGELFF	TGTGCCAGCAGCGTAGTAGTGGGAGATAGCACCGGGGAGCTGTTTTTT
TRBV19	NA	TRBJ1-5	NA	CASSIRDINQPQHF	TGTGCCAGTAGTATCCGGGACATCAATCAGCCCCAGCATTTT
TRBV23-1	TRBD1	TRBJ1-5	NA	CASSRQGAWQPQHF	TGCGCCAGCAGTCGCCAGGGGGCATGGCAGCCCCAGCATTTT
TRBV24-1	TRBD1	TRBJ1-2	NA	CATSDPTKGQGLDGYTF	TGTGCCACCAGTGATCCGACAAAGGGACAGGGGTTGGATGGCTACACCTTC
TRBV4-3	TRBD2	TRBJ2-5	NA	CASSQEASGGAGGETQYF	TGCGCCAGCAGCCAAGAGGCTAGCGGGGGGGCAGGGGGAGAGACCCAGTACTTC
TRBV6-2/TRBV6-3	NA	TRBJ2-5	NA	CASSSRDLQETQYF	TGTGCCAGCAGTAGCCGGGATTTGCAAGAGACCCAGTACTTC
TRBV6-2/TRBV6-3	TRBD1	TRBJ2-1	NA	CASSEGASYNEQFF	TGTGCCAGCAGTGAGGGGGCATCCTACAATGAGCAGTTCTTC
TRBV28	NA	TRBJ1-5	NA	CASTLGVQSNQPQHF	TGTGCCAGCACCCTGGGAGTGCAAAGCAATCAGCCCCAGCATTTT
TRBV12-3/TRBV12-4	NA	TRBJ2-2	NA	CASSRGTGELFF	TGTGCCAGCAGCCGAGGCACCGGGGAGCTGTTTTTT
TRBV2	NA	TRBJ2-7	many	CASSAGQSNSYEQYF	TGTGCCAGCAGCGCCGGACAGTCGAACTCCTACGAGCAGTACTTC
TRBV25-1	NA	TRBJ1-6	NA	CASSEAGHSPLHF	TGTGCCAGCAGTGAAGCAGGGCATTCACCCCTCCACTTT
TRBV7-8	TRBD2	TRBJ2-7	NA	CASSLASSGRGSYEQYF	TGTGCCAGCAGCTTAGCCTCTAGCGGGAGAGGTTCCTACGAGCAGTACTTC
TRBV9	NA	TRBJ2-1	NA	CASSPLAGEQFF	TGTGCCAGCAGCCCTTTAGCCGGTGAGCAGTTCTTC
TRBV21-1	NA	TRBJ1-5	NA	CASSKATGRVRGQPQHF	TGTGCCAGCAGCAAAGCAACAGGGAGGGTGCGTGGTCAGCCCCAGCATTTT
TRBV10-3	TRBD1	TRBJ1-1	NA	CAISEGQGSTEAFF	TGTGCCATCAGTGAAGGACAGGGTTCGACTGAAGCTTTCTTT
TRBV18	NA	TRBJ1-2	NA	CASSPSGPPLNYGYTF	TGTGCCAGCTCACCATCCGGTCCGCCTCTTAACTATGGCTACACCTTC
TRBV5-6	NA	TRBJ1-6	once	CASSLGQLNSPLHF	TGTGCCAGCAGCTTAGGACAGCTAAATTCACCCCTCCACTTT
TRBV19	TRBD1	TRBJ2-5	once	CASSITDRGRETQYF	TGTGCCAGTAGTATAACGGACAGGGGCCGTGAGACCCAGTACTTC
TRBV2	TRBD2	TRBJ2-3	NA	CASSGWGGSTDTQYF	TGTGCCAGCAGTGGTTGGGGGGGAAGCACAGATACGCAGTATTTT
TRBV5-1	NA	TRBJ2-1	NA	CASSLAPQGQPWGNEQFF	TGCGCCAGCAGCTTGGCCCCGCAGGGCCAACCTTGGGGAAATGAGCAGTTCTTC
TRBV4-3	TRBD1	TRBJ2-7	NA	CASSQEQGGYYEQYF	TGCGCCAGCAGCCAAGAACAGGGGGGATACTACGAGCAGTACTTC
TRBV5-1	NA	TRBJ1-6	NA	CASSLEVAGNSPLHF	TGCGCCAGCAGCTTGGAGGTGGCCGGGAATTCACCCCTCCACTTT
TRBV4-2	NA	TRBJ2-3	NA	CASSQARDTQYF	TGTGCCAGCAGCCAAGCCCGGGATACGCAGTATTTT
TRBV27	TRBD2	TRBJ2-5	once	CASSPGLVGETQYF	TGTGCCAGCAGTCCCGGACTAGTTGGTGAGACCCAGTACTTC
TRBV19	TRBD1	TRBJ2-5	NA	CASSTDRGRETQYF	TGTGCCAGTAGTACCGACAGGGGGCGGGAGACCCAGTACTTC
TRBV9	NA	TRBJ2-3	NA	CASSVVGRPLDTQYF	TGTGCCAGCAGCGTAGTGGGCCGTCCCTTAGATACGCAGTATTTT
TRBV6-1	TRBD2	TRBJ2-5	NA	CASSELAGKQETQYF	TGTGCCAGCAGTGAACTAGCGGGTAAACAAGAGACCCAGTACTTC
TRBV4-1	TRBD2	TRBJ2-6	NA	CASSQASGGVSGANVLTF	TGCGCCAGCAGCCAAGCTTCCGGGGGGGTCTCTGGGGCCAACGTCCTGACTTTC
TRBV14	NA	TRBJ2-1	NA	CASSQGQVPPYNEQFF	TGTGCCAGCAGCCAAGGACAGGTTCCGCCCTACAATGAGCAGTTCTTC
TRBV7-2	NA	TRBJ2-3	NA	CASSLAAGPSTDTQYF	TGTGCCAGCAGCTTAGCGGCGGGCCCGTCGACAGATACGCAGTATTTT
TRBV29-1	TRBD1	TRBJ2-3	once	CSVEGQGAIDTQYF	TGCAGCGTTGAAGGCCAGGGGGCGATAGATACGCAGTATTTT